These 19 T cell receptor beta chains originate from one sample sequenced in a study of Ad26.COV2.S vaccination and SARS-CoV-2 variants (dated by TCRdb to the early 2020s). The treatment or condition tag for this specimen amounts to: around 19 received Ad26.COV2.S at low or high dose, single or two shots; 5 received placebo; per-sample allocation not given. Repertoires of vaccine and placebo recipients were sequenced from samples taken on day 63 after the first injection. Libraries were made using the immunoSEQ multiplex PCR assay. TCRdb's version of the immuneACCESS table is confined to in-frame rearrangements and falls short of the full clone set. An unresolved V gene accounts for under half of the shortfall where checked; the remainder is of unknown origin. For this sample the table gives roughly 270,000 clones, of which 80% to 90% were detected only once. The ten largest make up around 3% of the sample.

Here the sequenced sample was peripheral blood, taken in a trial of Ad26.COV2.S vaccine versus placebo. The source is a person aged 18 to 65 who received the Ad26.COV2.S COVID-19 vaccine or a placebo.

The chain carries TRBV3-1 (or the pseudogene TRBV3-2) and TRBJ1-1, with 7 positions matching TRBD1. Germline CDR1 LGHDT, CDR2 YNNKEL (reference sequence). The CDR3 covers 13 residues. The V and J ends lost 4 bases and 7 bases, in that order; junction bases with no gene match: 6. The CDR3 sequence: CASSLKWTGEAFF. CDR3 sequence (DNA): TGTGCCAGCAGCCTAAAATGGACAGGTGAAGCTTTCTTT.

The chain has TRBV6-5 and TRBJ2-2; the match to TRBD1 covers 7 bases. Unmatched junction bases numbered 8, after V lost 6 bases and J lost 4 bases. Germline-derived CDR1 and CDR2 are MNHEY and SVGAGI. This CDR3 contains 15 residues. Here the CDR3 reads CASRVTGISTGELFF. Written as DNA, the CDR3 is TGTGCCAGCAGGGTGACAGGGATCTCCACCGGGGAGCTGTTTTTT.

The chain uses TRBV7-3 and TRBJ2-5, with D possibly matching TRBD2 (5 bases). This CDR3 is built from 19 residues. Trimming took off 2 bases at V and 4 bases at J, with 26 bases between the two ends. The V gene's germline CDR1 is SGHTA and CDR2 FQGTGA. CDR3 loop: CASSLDYSGLPNIPETQYF. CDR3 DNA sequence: TGTGCCAGCAGCTTAGATTATAGTGGACTCCCGAATATCCCAGAGACCCAGTACTTC.

CDR3 sequence (DNA): TGTGCCAGCAGTATGGGTGGGGGGGCCCACAATGAGCAGTTCTTC. Translated: CASSMGGGAHNEQFF. This chain links TRBV28 with TRBJ2-1; the D gene is possibly TRBD2 (7 bases). V dropped 5 bases and J dropped 5 bases, with 16 bases sitting between them. The CDR3 loop spans 15 amino acids. Germline CDR1 is MDHEN and CDR2 is SYDVKM.

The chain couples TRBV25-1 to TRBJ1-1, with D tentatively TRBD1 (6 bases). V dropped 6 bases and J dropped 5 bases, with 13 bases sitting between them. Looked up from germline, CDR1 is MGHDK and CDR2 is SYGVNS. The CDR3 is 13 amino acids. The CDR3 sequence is CASSSRGGTEAFF. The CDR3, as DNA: TGTGCCAGCAGCAGCAGGGGCGGGACTGAAGCTTTCTTT.

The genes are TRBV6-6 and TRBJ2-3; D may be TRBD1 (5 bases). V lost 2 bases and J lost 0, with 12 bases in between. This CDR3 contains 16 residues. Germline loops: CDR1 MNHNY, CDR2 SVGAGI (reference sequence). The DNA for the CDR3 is TGTGCCAGCAGTTACGGGGCCCCCTCAAGCACAGATACGCAGTATTTT. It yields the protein CASSYGAPSSTDTQYF.

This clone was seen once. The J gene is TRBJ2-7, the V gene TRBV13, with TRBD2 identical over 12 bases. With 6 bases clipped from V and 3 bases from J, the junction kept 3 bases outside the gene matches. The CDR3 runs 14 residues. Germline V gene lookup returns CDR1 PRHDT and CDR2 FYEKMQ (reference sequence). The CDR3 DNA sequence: TGTGCCAGCAGTTCGACTAGCGGGGGCTACGAGCAGTACTTC. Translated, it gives CASSSTSGGYEQYF. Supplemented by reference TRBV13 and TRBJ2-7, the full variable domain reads AAGVIQSPRHLIKEKRETATLKCYPIPRHDTVYWYQQGPGQDPQFLISFYEKMQSDKGSIPDRFSAQQFSDYHSELNMSSLELGDSALYFCASSSTSGGYEQYFGPGTRLTVT.

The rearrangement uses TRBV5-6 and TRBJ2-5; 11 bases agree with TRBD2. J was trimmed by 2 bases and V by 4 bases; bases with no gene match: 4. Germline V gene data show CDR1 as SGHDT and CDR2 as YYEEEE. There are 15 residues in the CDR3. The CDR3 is CASSPGTSGQETQYF. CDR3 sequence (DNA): TGTGCCAGCAGCCCCGGGACTAGCGGACAAGAGACCCAGTACTTC.

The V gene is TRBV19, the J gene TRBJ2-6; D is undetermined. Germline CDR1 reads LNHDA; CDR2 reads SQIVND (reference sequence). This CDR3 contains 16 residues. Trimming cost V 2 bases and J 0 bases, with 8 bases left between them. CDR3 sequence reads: CASSIHRRSGANVLTF. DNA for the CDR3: TGTGCCAGTAGTATACATCGACGCTCTGGGGCCAACGTCCTGACTTTC.

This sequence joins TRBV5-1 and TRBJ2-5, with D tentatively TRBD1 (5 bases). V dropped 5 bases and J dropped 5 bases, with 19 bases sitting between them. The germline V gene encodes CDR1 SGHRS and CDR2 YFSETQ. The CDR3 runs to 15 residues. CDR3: CASRWTLGLGETQYF. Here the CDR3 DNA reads TGCGCCAGCAGATGGACACTTGGGTTGGGGGAGACCCAGTACTTC.

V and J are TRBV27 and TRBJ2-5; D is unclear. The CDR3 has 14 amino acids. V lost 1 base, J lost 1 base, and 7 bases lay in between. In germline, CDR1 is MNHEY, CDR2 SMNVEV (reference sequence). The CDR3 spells CASSLYGIQETQYF. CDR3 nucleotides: TGTGCCAGCAGTTTATATGGGATCCAAGAGACCCAGTACTTC.

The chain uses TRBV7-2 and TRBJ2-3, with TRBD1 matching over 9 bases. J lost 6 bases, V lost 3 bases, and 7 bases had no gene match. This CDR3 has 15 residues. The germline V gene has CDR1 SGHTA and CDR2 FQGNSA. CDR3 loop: CASSLGQGALDTQYF. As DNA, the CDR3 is TGTGCCAGCAGCTTGGGACAGGGCGCTTTGGATACGCAGTATTTT.

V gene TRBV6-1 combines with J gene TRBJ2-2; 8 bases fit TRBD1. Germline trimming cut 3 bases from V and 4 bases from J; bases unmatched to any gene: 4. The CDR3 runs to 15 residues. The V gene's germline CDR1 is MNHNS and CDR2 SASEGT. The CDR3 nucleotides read TGTGCCAGCAGTGACAGGGGGCGTAGCACCGGGGAGCTGTTTTTT. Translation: CASSDRGRSTGELFF.

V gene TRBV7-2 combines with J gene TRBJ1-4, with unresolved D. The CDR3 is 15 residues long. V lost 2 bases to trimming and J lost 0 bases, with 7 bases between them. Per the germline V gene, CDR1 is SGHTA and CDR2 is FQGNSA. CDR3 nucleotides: TGTGCCAGCAGCTTAATGAGGACAACTAATGAAAAACTGTTTTTT. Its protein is CASSLMRTTNEKLFF.

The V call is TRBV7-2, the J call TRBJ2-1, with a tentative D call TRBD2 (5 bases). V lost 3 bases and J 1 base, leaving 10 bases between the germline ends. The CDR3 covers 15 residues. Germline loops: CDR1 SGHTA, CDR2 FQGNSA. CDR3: CASSFIAGSYNEQFF. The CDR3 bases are TGTGCCAGCAGCTTCATCGCGGGTTCCTACAATGAGCAGTTCTTC.

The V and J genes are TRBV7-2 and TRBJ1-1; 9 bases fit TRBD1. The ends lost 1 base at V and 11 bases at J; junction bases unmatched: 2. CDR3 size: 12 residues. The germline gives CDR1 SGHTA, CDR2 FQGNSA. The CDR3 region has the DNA TGTGCCAGCAGCTTAGACAGGGGGCAGGCTTTCTTT. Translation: CASSLDRGQAFF.

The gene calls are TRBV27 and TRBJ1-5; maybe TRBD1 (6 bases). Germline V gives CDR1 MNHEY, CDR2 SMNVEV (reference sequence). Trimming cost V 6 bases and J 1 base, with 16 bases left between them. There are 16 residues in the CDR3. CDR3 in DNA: TGTGCCAGCAGAACGTCACGGGGGGCGAGCAATCAGCCCCAGCATTTT. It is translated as CASRTSRGASNQPQHF.

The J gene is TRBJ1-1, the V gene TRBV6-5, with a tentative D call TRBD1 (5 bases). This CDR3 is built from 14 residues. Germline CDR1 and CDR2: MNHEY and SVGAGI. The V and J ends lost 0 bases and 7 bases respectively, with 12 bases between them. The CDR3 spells CASSYSAGKGEAFF. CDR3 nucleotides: TGTGCCAGCAGTTACTCGGCAGGGAAGGGTGAAGCTTTCTTT.

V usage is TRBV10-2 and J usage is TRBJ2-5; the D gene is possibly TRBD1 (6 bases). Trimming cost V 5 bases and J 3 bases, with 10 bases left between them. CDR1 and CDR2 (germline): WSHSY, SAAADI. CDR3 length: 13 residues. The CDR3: CASSWTAEETQYF. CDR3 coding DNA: TGCGCCAGCAGTTGGACAGCAGAAGAGACCCAGTACTTC.